This TCR beta chain was identified in a study of beta chain features in type 1 diabetes. This clone was picked up a small number of times. The target antigen is unknown. Study observations and caveats: Relative to healthy donors, patients appeared to have naive, central memory and Treg TCRB repertoires that were more similar. At VDJ recombination sites, type 1 diabetes patients had fewer insertions and more deleted nucleotides. Researchers report that Type 1 diabetes patients had moderately but significantly shorter TCRB CDR3s across all four CD4+ subsets.

The single heparinised draw taken from each donor contained approximately 120 mL of blood on average. Sequencing targeted expressed TCRB transcripts, as all isolated RNA had been reverse transcribed. Profiled with immunoSEQ multiplex PCR; TCRdb holds only in-frame clones, not every one. The sample yields around 710,000 clones, under 15% seen once. The clonotype originates from a man aged 25-45 years with type 1 diabetes. The sequenced sample consisted of naive CD4+ T cells from blood.

The CDR3 region has the DNA TGTGCCAGCAGCCAAGATCTCAGGGCGGGGGAGACCCAGTACTTC. It yields the protein CASSQDLRAGETQYF. The V and J genes are TRBV4-2 and TRBJ2-5; possibly TRBD2 for D (6 bases). The CDR3 has 15 residues. Germline CDR1 LGHNA, CDR2 YNFKEQ. Between the trimmed V and J ends, which lost 0 bases and 5 bases, there was a span of 13 bases.